A selection of T cell receptor beta chains follows, all from one sample in a study of sequential checkpoint blockade in melanoma. Produced via immunoSEQ multiplex PCR; TCRdb's table is partial and in-frame only. The data contain 15,000 to 20,000 clones, roughly 61% of them singletons. Sequenced material: CD8+ T cells sorted from blood (inferred from file names), taken from a patient given nivolumab and ipilimumab in sequence. The receptors derive from a human donor with melanoma. The CDR3 runs from the conserved cysteine through the conserved F or W. The order of the fields is D gene, clone size, J gene, V gene, CDR3 DNA, CDR3 protein. A D gene is named only where the DNA matches it firmly. Not every row has a clone size; where given, it reads once, few, many or a size class.

>TRBD1|NA|TRBJ1-1|TRBV19
TGTGCCAGTAGTCCAACAGGGGCCACTGAAGCTTTCTTT
CASSPTGATEAFF
>TRBD1|NA|TRBJ2-7|TRBV10-3
TGTGCCATCACCGAGGGACAGGGGAACGAGCAGTACTTC
CAITEGQGNEQYF
>TRBD2|NA|TRBJ2-1|TRBV27
TGTGCCAGCAGTCTGGGGACTAGCGGGAACAATGAGCAGTTCTTC
CASSLGTSGNNEQFF
>TRBD1|NA|TRBJ2-3|TRBV7-9
TGTGCCAGCAGCTCTGGACAGGGGGCGGATACGCAGTATTTT
CASSSGQGADTQYF
>TRBD2|NA|TRBJ2-7|TRBV6-6
TGTGCCAGCAGTTACTCGACTAGCGGGATGTACGAGCAGTACTTC
CASSYSTSGMYEQYF
>TRBD1|NA|TRBJ2-3|TRBV2
TGTGCCCTCTCCTGGGACAGGGGGCCCACTAGCACAGATACGCAGTATTTT
CALSWDRGPTSTDTQYF
>TRBD1|NA|TRBJ2-5|TRBV7-9
TGTGCCAGCAGCTCGCTCGGGACAGCAAGTGGGGAGACCCAGTACTTC
CASSSLGTASGETQYF
>NA|NA|TRBJ2-7|TRBV15
TGTGCCACCAGCCAGCGGGCGGATGCCTACGAGCAGTACTTC
CATSQRADAYEQYF
>TRBD2|NA|TRBJ2-7|TRBV6-5
TGTGCCAGCAGCTTAAGCGGGGAGGCAACCTACGAGCAGTACTTC
CASSLSGEATYEQYF
>TRBD2|few|TRBJ2-1|TRBV27
TGTGCCAGCAGTCTGGGACTAGCCTACAATGAGCAGTTCTTC
CASSLGLAYNEQFF